Included here is one T cell receptor (beta chain) sequence, with context. Its antigen is still unknown. Base qualities are not at hand, and no much larger clone is one base apart. This record belongs to a study of a mutant IDH1 vaccine in newly diagnosed glioma (dated by TCRdb to about 2021). About the full investigation: Eight vaccinations were administered to patients in weeks 1, 3, 5, 7, 11, 15, 19 and 23, corresponding to visits V03 through V10. Peripheral blood samples were drawn at six visits, namely V03 (baseline), V05, V07, V10, V12 and V13. Before enrollment, patients had received standard therapy of radiotherapy alone, temozolomide alone, or radiochemotherapy with temozolomide; most received the combination. Longitudinal TCRB deep sequencing was done for 25 treated patients, wherever samples were available for exploratory analyses. The roughly 33 treated patients were 62.5% male and around 40% female, with a mean age of approximately 40 years. Vaccination was initiated 4-6 weeks after radiotherapy alone, or concurrently with temozolomide cycles in the chemotherapy-containing groups.

Broad study findings and their caveats: Changes in the top peripheral T cell clonotypes picked up by TCRB sequencing did not appear to be linked to pseudoprogression. PBMC samples for TCRB deep sequencing were selected based on availability. Across multiple MHC alleles, vaccine-induced immune responses were seen in 93.3% of patients. According to the authors, sample limitations meant that analyses of patient blood samples could not be reproduced.

Libraries were made using the immunoSEQ multiplex PCR assay. The hsTCRB Kit was used according to the manufacturer's protocol to amplify rearranged TCR beta chain sequences. An Illumina MiSeq was used to sequence the TCRB libraries. The paper's processing steps were these. The kit vendor's proprietary platform handled demultiplexing, trimming and gene mapping. TCRdb obtained this table from immuneACCESS and retained in-frame rearrangements with V and J assigned. These tables miss some clones; where compared with another copy, unresolved V genes account for less than half of the shortfall, and the remainder is unexplained. V, J and clone size reflect that table, while D and trimming were determined from the DNA. Across this sample there are over 35,000 clones, with about four fifths seen only once. Of the sample, 2% to 3% is held by the ten largest clones. The germline V gene (reference sequence) gives CDR1 as LNHDA and CDR2 as SQIVND. V and J are truncated by 3 bases and 2 bases respectively, leaving an intervening sequence of 11 bases. The CDR3 contains 14 residues, cysteine and phenylalanine counted. The only DNA kept is the CDR3, 42 bases in frame from the first base.

The meaning of the sample's time point label: week 23, last vaccination. A 20-mer mutant IDH1 peptide at 300 micrograms in Montanide made up each vaccine dose, which was injected subcutaneously together with topical imiquimod. The donors had newly diagnosed IDH1-mutant astrocytomas of WHO grade 3 or 4 that showed loss of nuclear ATRX. The samples were drawn from NOA16, a multicentre, single-arm, open-label phase I trial in Germany that tested a mutant IDH1 peptide vaccine in humans for the first time. Genomic DNA for TCRB sequencing was extracted from EDTA blood using the DNeasy Blood and Tissue Kit.

The sample was PBMCs, taken from a glioma patient whose treatment included an IDH1 peptide vaccine. The chain joins TRBV19 to TRBJ2-7; confidence is insufficient to name the D gene. This TCR came from a woman between 18 and 30 years old with glioma. Some clones in this sample may be carry-over from other donors' samples. The CDR3 has the sequence CASSIGVGTYEQYF. The DNA sequence reads TGTGCCAGTAGTATTGGTGTGGGAACCTACGAGCAGTACTTC.